This TCR beta chain stems from a study of T cells in tumors after PD-1 blockade. Whole-study context: No patient had prior checkpoint blockade, systemic immunosuppression, or radiotherapy within 4 weeks.

Data came from immunoSEQ multiplex PCR; TCRdb stores just in-frame clones and leaves some out. The table includes about 47,000 clones, roughly 79% detected once. This clone was seen only a few times. Its antigen is unidentified. Findings and limits, study-wide: Blood contained roughly 43% of the tumor's TCR clonotypes.

CDR3 length: 16 amino acids. Trimming took off 4 bases at V and 5 bases at J, with 21 bases between the two ends. CDR1 and CDR2 (germline): SGHNT, YYREEE (reference sequence). The chain uses TRBV5-4 and TRBJ1-2; possible D gene TRBD1, 6 bases. This sample comprised PBMCs, obtained before anti-PD-1 treatment. This receptor was obtained from a human donor with basal cell carcinoma. CDR3 region: CASSAESIQGWYGYTF. The CDR3, as DNA: TGTGCCAGCAGCGCCGAGTCTATACAGGGATGGTATGGCTACACCTTC. The full variable domain, completed using reference TRBV5-4 and TRBJ1-2, is ETGVTQSPTHLIKTRGQQVTLRCSSQSGHNTVSWYQQALGQGPQFIFQYYREEENGRGNFPPRFSGLQFPNYSSELNVNALELDDSALYLCASSAESIQGWYGYTFGSGTRLTVV.